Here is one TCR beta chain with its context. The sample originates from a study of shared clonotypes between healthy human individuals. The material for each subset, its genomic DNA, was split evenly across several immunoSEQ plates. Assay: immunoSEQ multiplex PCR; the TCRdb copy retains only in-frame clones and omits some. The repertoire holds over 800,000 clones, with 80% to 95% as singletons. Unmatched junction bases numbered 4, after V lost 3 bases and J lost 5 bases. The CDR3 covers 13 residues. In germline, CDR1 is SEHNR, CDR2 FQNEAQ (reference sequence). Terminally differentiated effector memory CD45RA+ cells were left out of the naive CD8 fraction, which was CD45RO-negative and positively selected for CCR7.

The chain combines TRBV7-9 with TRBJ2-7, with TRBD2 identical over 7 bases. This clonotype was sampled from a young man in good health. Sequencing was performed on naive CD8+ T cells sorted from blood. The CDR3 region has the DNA TGTGCCAGCAGCTTTAAAGCGGGGAACGAGCAGTACTTC. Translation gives CASSFKAGNEQYF.